The 10 T cell receptor beta chains listed next were all sequenced from one sample in a study of blood T cells in healthy people across ages. Through a sample-barcoded 5' primer and a J-beta primer mix, a second PCR was run for roughly 7 to 11 cycles. TCRdb processed the 5' RACE reads anew with MiXCR; each CDR3 protein has one entry. The profile shows roughly 1,000,000 distinct CDR3 sequences, approximately 25% of them singletons. The sample also formed part of further work on T cells of mothers and their children.

The sample was blood. These receptors were taken from a girl aged 2-9 years in good health.

The table lists this clonotype with a few counts. The rearrangement links TRBV27 to TRBJ2-4, with D possibly being TRBD1 or TRBD2 (5 bases each). CDR3 length: 17 residues. Deletions cut 1 base from V and 1 base from J, with 14 bases between. Germline CDR1 and CDR2: MNHEY and SMNVEV (reference sequence). The CDR3 loop is CASSLYYPEGAKNIQYF. CDR3 DNA: TGTGCCAGCAGTTTATATTACCCAGAGGGGGCCAAAAACATTCAGTACTTC.

The sample holds many counts of this clonotype. This rearrangement joins TRBV7-9 to TRBJ1-1, with D perhaps TRBD1 (6 bases). Trimming left V 6 bases short and J 10 bases short, with 9 bases between. The CDR3 covers 10 residues. Germline V CDR1 and CDR2: SEHNR, FQNEAQ (reference sequence). CDR3: CASRGAVAFF. The CDR3 bases are TGTGCCAGCAGGGGGGCTGTAGCTTTCTTT.

This rearrangement joins TRBV6-2 or TRBV6-3 to TRBJ2-3; D is possibly TRBD2 (5 bases). Per the germline V gene, CDR1 is MNHEY and CDR2 is SVGEGT. The CDR3 extends over 18 amino acids. Trimming took 4 bases from V and 0 from J, leaving 20 bases between them. In nucleotides, the CDR3 is TGTGCCAGCAGTTGGGCTATGGCGGAGGTTTCTAGCACAGATACGCAGTATTTT. It encodes CASSWAMAEVSSTDTQYF.

The V and J genes are TRBV6-2 or TRBV6-3 and TRBJ2-5; the D is unclear. Germline loops: CDR1 MNHEY, CDR2 SVGEGT. V was clipped by 3 bases and J by 2 bases, with 16 bases between them. The CDR3 is made up of 16 amino acids. The CDR3 region has the DNA TGTGCCAGCAGTTATAATACGAAGAACTTACAAGAGACCCAGTACTTC. It is translated as CASSYNTKNLQETQYF.

This clonotype has only a few counts. The chain is built from TRBV7-2 and TRBJ1-2; no firm D call. Germline V gene lookup returns CDR1 SGHTA and CDR2 FQGNSA. Trimming shortened V by 2 bases and J by 8 bases, and 9 bases separated the two germline ends. The length of the CDR3 is 12 residues. CDR3 nucleotides: TGTGCCAGCAGCTTACCCCCGGGGGGCTACACCTTC. Encoded protein: CASSLPPGGYTF.

This chain uses TRBV3-1 with TRBJ2-5, with D perhaps TRBD2 (5 bases). CDR1 and CDR2 (germline): LGHDT, YNNKEL (reference sequence). V lost 1 base and J lost 5, with 20 bases in between. There are 17 residues in the CDR3. The CDR3 sequence is CASSQVPRGYGRETQYF. DNA for the CDR3: TGTGCCAGCAGCCAAGTGCCGCGCGGGTATGGCCGGGAGACCCAGTACTTC.

The chain couples TRBV20-1 to TRBJ2-6; weak D call: TRBD2 (5 bases). CDR3 length equals 16 residues. Germline V gives CDR1 DFQATT, CDR2 SNEGSKA (reference sequence). V lost 4 bases, J lost 0 bases, and 13 bases lay in between. The CDR3 protein is CSAIEIGGSGANVLTF. CDR3 bases: TGCAGTGCTATAGAGATCGGAGGCTCTGGGGCCAACGTCCTGACTTTC.

This clonotype was found a few times. The chain uses TRBV6-5 and TRBJ1-2, with D uncertain. CDR3 length: 13 amino acids. V lost 7 bases and J lost 8, with 17 bases in between. CDR1 and CDR2 from the germline V gene are MNHEY and SVGAGI. The CDR3 is CASKTQLFDGYTF. The CDR3, as DNA: TGTGCCAGCAAGACACAACTGTTTGACGGCTACACCTTC.

This rearrangement joins TRBV4-1 to TRBJ1-3; D gene ambiguous. V was trimmed by 4 bases and J by 0 bases, leaving 10 bases between them. Germline-derived CDR1 and CDR2 are MGHRA and YSYEKL. The CDR3 has 15 amino acids. In nucleotides, the CDR3 is TGCGCCAGCAGCCCAGGAGCCTACTCTGGAAACACCATATATTTT. Amino acid sequence: CASSPGAYSGNTIYF.

The rearrangement joins TRBV29-1 to TRBJ1-2; D not resolved. CDR3 length: 16 amino acids. Germline values: CDR1 SQVTM, CDR2 ANQGSEA. V lost 5 bases and J lost 0, with 19 bases in between. As DNA, the CDR3 is TGCAGCGTTCGTTCACTCGAGGGATTTACTAACTATGGCTACACCTTC. This gives the protein CSVRSLEGFTNYGYTF. The variable domain in full, completed from reference TRBV29-1 and TRBJ1-2, reads SAVISQKPSRDICQRGTSLTIQCQVDSQVTMMFWYRQQPGQSLTLIATANQGSEATYESGFVIDKFPISRPNLTFSTLTVSNMSPEDSSIYLCSVRSLEGFTNYGYTFGSGTRLTVV.